This paragraph reports one T cell receptor beta chain. The antigen remains unidentified. These data belong to a study of cytomegalovirus exposure and HLA in healthy donors. The CDR3 sequence is 12 residues long. V lost 5 bases to trimming and J lost 10 bases, with 14 bases between them. Looked up from germline, CDR1 is MDHEN and CDR2 is SYDVKM. Primers included in the PCR were 60 Vbeta and 13 Jbeta primers. Some clones are missing from TCRdb's copy, which holds only in-frame ones; the method was immunoSEQ multiplex PCR. The sample holds 100,000 to 150,000 clones, 80% seen once. Study findings and constraints: Later analysis identified a missense DCLRE1C variant that was linked to TCR beta V- and J-gene trimming. The study flagged some 180 TCR beta chains as cytomegalovirus-associated.

The TCR comes from a man aged 35-49 years in good health and CMV-seronegative. Sequencing was done on a sample of PBMCs. The J gene is TRBJ1-2, the V gene TRBV28, with TRBD1 as a possible D gene (6 bases). The CDR3 region is CASSRGQTPYTF. The CDR3 DNA reads TGTGCCAGCAGTAGAGGACAGACCCCCTACACCTTC.